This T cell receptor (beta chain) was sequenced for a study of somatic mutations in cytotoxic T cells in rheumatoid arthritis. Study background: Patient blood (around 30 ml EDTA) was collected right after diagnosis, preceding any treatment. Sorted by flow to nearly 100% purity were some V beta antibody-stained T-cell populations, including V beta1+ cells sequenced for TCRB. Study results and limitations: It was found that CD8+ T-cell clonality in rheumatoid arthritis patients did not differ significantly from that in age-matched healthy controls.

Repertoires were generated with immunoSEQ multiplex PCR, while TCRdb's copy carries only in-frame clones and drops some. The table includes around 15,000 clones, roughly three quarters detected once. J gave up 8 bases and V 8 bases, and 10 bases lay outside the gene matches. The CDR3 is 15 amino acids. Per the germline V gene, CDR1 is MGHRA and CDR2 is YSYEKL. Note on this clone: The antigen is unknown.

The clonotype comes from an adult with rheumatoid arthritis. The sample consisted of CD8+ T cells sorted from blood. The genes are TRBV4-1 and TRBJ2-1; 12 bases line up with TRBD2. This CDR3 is CASGWTSGIGDEQFF. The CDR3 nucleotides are TGCGCCAGCGGGTGGACTAGCGGGATAGGTGATGAGCAGTTCTTC.